Detailed here is one TCR beta chain. Its matching antigen is unknown. With 60 Vbeta and 13 Jbeta primers, the PCR was carried out. Produced via immunoSEQ multiplex PCR; TCRdb's table is partial and in-frame only. The sample lists 150,000 or so clones; 74% were seen once. The source of the sample is a study of cytomegalovirus exposure and HLA in healthy donors. Whole-study findings and limits: The classifier reportedly diagnosed cytomegalovirus status with high sensitivity and specificity. Data from an earlier analysis indicated that most TCR beta V segments were productive either about 90% or about 30% of the time.

Germline-derived CDR1 and CDR2 are SGHRS and YFSETQ. The CDR3 consists of 16 residues. V was trimmed by 4 bases and J by 0 bases, leaving 16 bases between them. This receptor was taken from a man aged 18 to 29 in good health and CMV-seropositive. Sequenced: PBMCs. The rearrangement joins TRBV5-1 to TRBJ1-1, with a possible D match to TRBD1 (6 bases). The CDR3 protein is CASSPRGGAMNTEAFF. For the CDR3, the DNA is TGCGCCAGCAGCCCCCGCGGGGGGGCCATGAACACTGAAGCTTTCTTT.